The rows below give T cell receptor beta chains drawn from one sample of a study of blood T cell repertoires in COVID-19. Data came from immunoSEQ multiplex PCR; TCRdb stores just in-frame clones and leaves some out. The data show approximately 54,000 clones, with 86% seen just once and 3.5% to 5% held by the top ten. The source material was peripheral blood. The source is an elderly man with active COVID-19. The CDR3 runs from the conserved cysteine through the conserved F or W. A D gene is named only where the DNA matches it firmly. The listing skips clone size in some rows; elsewhere it reads once, few, many or a size class.

D	size	V	J	CDR3	DNA
NA	NA	TRBV28	TRBJ1-4	CASSSPSGATNEKLFF	TGTGCCAGCAGTTCCCCCTCCGGTGCAACTAATGAAAAACTGTTTTTT
TRBD2	NA	TRBV11-3	TRBJ2-3	CASSLSSGHPTDTQYF	TGTGCCAGCAGCTTGAGTAGCGGGCACCCCACAGATACGCAGTATTTT
NA	few	TRBV5-4	TRBJ2-7	CASSLVSKSSYEQYF	TGTGCCAGCAGCTTGGTGTCCAAGAGCTCCTACGAGCAGTACTTC
TRBD1	NA	TRBV28	TRBJ1-1	CASRAAGQGVTEAFF	TGTGCCAGCAGGGCAGCCGGACAGGGAGTCACTGAAGCTTTCTTT
TRBD1	NA	TRBV2	TRBJ1-5	CASVAGQASNQPQHF	TGTGCCAGCGTGGCGGGACAGGCTAGCAATCAGCCCCAGCATTTT
TRBD1	once	TRBV6-5	TRBJ1-1	CASSMTGGREGEAFF	TGTGCCAGCAGTATGACAGGGGGAAGGGAGGGTGAAGCTTTCTTT
NA	few	TRBV4-2	TRBJ2-3	CASSQEAASHTDTQYF	TGTGCCAGCAGCCAAGAAGCGGCTAGCCATACAGATACGCAGTATTTT
TRBD2	NA	TRBV2	TRBJ2-5	CASSEHLAGQETQYF	TGTGCCAGCAGTGAACACCTAGCGGGCCAAGAGACCCAGTACTTC
NA	once	TRBV24-1	TRBJ1-2	CATSDLSGNYGYTF	TGTGCCACCAGTGATTTGTCGGGGAACTATGGCTACACCTTC
NA	once	TRBV7-2	TRBJ2-2	CASSLGIAGELFF	TGTGCCAGCAGCTTGGGCATCGCCGGGGAGCTGTTTTTT
NA	once	TRBV30	TRBJ2-2	CAWKQGHTGELFF	TGTGCCTGGAAACAGGGACACACCGGGGAGCTGTTTTTT
TRBD2	NA	TRBV5-1	TRBJ2-1	CASSPLAGARNEQFF	TGCGCCAGCAGCCCACTAGCGGGAGCGCGCAATGAGCAGTTCTTC
TRBD2	NA	TRBV5-6	TRBJ2-7	CASSFTSGRGEQYF	TGTGCCAGCAGCTTTACTAGCGGGAGAGGCGAGCAGTACTTC
TRBD2	NA	TRBV19	TRBJ2-1	CASSNEGLAGVYEQFF	TGTGCCAGTAGTAACGAGGGACTAGCGGGAGTCTATGAGCAGTTCTTC
TRBD1	NA	TRBV18	TRBJ2-3	CASSPTGGNTDTQYF	TGTGCCAGCTCACCGACAGGGGGCAATACAGATACGCAGTATTTT
NA	NA	TRBV11-2	TRBJ2-5	CASSTGSPQETQYF	TGTGCCAGCAGCACCGGGTCGCCTCAAGAGACCCAGTACTTC
TRBD2	NA	TRBV5-5	TRBJ2-7	CASSPHGTTYEQYF	TGTGCCAGCAGCCCCCACGGGACTACCTACGAGCAGTACTTC
NA	once	TRBV7-8	TRBJ1-5	CASSIRRDSNQPQHF	TGTGCCAGCAGTATACGAAGAGATAGCAATCAGCCCCAGCATTTT
TRBD1	NA	TRBV7-9	TRBJ1-1	CASSLGQGYSAFF	TGTGCCAGCAGCCTGGGACAGGGATATTCAGCTTTCTTT
NA	NA	TRBV5-4	TRBJ2-5	CASSLGAVQETQYF	TGTGCCAGCAGCTTGGGCGCGGTCCAAGAGACCCAGTACTTC
NA	NA	TRBV7-3	TRBJ2-5	CASSPQGLEEETQYF	TGTGCCAGCAGCCCACAAGGGTTGGAGGAAGAGACCCAGTACTTC
TRBD1	NA	TRBV7-9	TRBJ2-3	CASSTETGTDTQYF	TGTGCCAGCAGCACCGAGACAGGGACGGATACGCAGTATTTT
NA	NA	TRBV2	TRBJ2-7	CASSEPDRSYEQYF	TGTGCCAGCAGTGAACCTGACAGATCCTACGAGCAGTACTTC
NA	NA	TRBV19	TRBJ1-3	CASSSSSFGKEAAIYF	TGTGCCAGCTCCTCCAGCTCGTTCGGGAAGGAGGCAGCCATATATTTT
TRBD1	once	TRBV5-1	TRBJ2-2	CASSSWGQGVDTGELFF	TGCGCCAGCAGCTCCTGGGGCCAGGGGGTGGACACCGGGGAGCTGTTTTTT
TRBD1	NA	TRBV15	TRBJ2-7	CATSRAKDRGWNEQYF	TGTGCCACCAGCAGAGCTAAGGACAGGGGGTGGAACGAGCAGTACTTC
NA	NA	TRBV24-1	TRBJ2-7	CATSDPGENEQYF	TGTGCCACCAGTGACCCCGGAGAGAACGAGCAGTACTTC
NA	NA	TRBV6-5	TRBJ2-2	CASSYTLALNTGELFF	TGTGCCAGCAGTTACACCCTAGCTTTAAACACCGGGGAGCTGTTTTTT
TRBD2	NA	TRBV10-2	TRBJ2-5	CASSQGLAGVETQYF	TGCGCCAGCAGCCAGGGACTAGCGGGAGTTGAGACCCAGTACTTC
NA	NA	TRBV5-6	TRBJ2-7	CASSLVGAASYEQYF	TGTGCCAGCAGCTTGGTGGGGGCTGCATCCTACGAGCAGTACTTC
TRBD2	NA	TRBV28	TRBJ2-1	CASSPPGTSPSATNEQFF	TGTGCCAGCAGTCCCCCCGGGACTAGTCCTAGCGCCACCAATGAGCAGTTCTTC
NA	NA	TRBV14	TRBJ2-7	CANSQDRRVYEQYF	TGTGCCAACAGCCAAGATCGGCGGGTGTACGAGCAGTACTTC
TRBD1	NA	TRBV18	TRBJ1-6	CASSQGQDNSPLHF	TGTGCCAGCTCACAGGGACAGGATAATTCACCCCTCCACTTT
TRBD2	once	TRBV2	TRBJ2-5	CASSVYTSGETQYF	TGTGCCAGCAGTGTCTACACTAGCGGAGAGACCCAGTACTTC
TRBD2	NA	TRBV2	TRBJ2-5	CASSWTSGSLETQYF	TGTGCCAGCAGCTGGACTAGCGGGAGTTTAGAGACCCAGTACTTC
TRBD1	NA	TRBV19	TRBJ2-7	CASSMPGQAYEQYF	TGTGCCAGTAGTATGCCGGGACAGGCATACGAGCAGTACTTC
NA	NA	TRBV7-6	TRBJ2-1	CASSLPRRAPYNEQFF	TGTGCCAGCAGCTTACCTAGGAGGGCGCCCTACAATGAGCAGTTCTTC